Described below is a single T cell receptor (beta chain) sequence and its context. Its specificity is unknown. This entry belongs to a study of T cell responses to AZD1222 COVID-19 vaccine. Germline CDR1 SGHDT, CDR2 YYEEEE. V was clipped by 4 bases and J by 6 bases; unmatched bases: 6. The CDR3 has 13 residues. Study-wide results and caveats: The span of vaccine-associated CD4 TCRs extended across spike, with dominance at 160-218 and 743-854. Repertoires were collected only later (after the peak T cell response had occurred). The donor cohort was predominantly white British with a female majority, and clonal diversity may have been underestimated.

The repertoire was sequenced with immunoSEQ multiplex PCR; TCRdb's copy has only in-frame clones and lacks some. The top ten hold approximately 5% of the sample, which has around 140,000 clones, about 86% seen once. The genes are TRBV5-6 and TRBJ2-7; 8 positions agree with TRBD1. This material consisted of peripheral blood, taken 28 days after the second AZD1222 dose. The source is an adult who received the AZD1222 COVID-19 vaccine. CDR3 sequence reads: CASSPPGGAEQYF. The CDR3 bases are TGTGCCAGCAGCCCCCCAGGGGGCGCCGAGCAGTACTTC. The entire variable domain, with the rest obtained from reference TRBV5-6 and TRBJ2-7, is as follows: DAGVTQSPTHLIKTRGQQVTLRCSPKSGHDTVSWYQQALGQGPQFIFQYYEEEERQRGNFPDRFSGHQFPNYSSELNVNALLLGDSALYLCASSPPGGAEQYFGPGTRLTVT.